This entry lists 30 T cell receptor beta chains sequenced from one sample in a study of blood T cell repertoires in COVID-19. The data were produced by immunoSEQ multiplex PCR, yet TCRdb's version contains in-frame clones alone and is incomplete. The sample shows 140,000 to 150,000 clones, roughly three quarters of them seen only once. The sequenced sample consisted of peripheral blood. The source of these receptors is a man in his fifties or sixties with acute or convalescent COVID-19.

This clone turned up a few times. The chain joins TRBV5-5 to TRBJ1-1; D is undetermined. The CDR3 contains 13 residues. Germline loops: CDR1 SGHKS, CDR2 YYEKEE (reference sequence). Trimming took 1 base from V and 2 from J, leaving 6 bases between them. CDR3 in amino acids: CASSLWQNTEAFF. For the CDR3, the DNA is TGTGCCAGCAGCTTGTGGCAAAACACTGAAGCTTTCTTT.

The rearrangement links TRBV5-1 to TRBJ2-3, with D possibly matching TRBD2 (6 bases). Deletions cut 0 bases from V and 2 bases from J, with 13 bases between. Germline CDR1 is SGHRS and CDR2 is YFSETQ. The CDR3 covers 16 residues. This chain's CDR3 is CASSLAVAANTDTQYF. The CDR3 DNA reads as TGCGCCAGCAGCTTGGCGGTAGCGGCCAACACAGATACGCAGTATTTT. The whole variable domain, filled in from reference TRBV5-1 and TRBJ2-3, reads KAGVTQTPRYLIKTRGQQVTLSCSPISGHRSVSWYQQTPGQGLQFLFEYFSETQRNKGNFPGRFSGRQFSNSRSEMNVSTLELGDSALYLCASSLAVAANTDTQYFGPGTRLTVL.

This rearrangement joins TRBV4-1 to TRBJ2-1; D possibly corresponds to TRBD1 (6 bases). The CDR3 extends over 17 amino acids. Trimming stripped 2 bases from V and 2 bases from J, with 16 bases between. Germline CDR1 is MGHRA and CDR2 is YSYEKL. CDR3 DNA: TGCGCCAGCAGCCAATCAGGGGTAGGGGCTACCTACAATGAGCAGTTCTTC. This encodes CASSQSGVGATYNEQFF.

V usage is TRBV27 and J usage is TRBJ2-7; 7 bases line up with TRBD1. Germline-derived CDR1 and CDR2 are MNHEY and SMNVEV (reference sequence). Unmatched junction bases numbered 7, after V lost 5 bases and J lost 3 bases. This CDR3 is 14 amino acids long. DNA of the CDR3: TGTGCCAGCAGTCCACTGACAGGGAACTACGAGCAGTACTTC. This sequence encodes CASSPLTGNYEQYF.

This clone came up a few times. The CDR3 bases are TGCAGCGTAGGGACAGGACTCAACTATGGCTACACCTTC. Translation gives CSVGTGLNYGYTF. This chain joins TRBV29-1 and TRBJ1-2; 8 bases fit TRBD1. J gave up 2 bases and V 6 bases, and 5 bases lay outside the gene matches. The CDR3 extends over 13 amino acids. Per the germline V gene, CDR1 is SQVTM and CDR2 is ANQGSEA. The entire variable domain, with the rest obtained from reference TRBV29-1 and TRBJ1-2, is as follows: SAVISQKPSRDICQRGTSLTIQCQVDSQVTMMFWYRQQPGQSLTLIATANQGSEATYESGFVIDKFPISRPNLTFSTLTVSNMSPEDSSIYLCSVGTGLNYGYTFGSGTRLTVV.

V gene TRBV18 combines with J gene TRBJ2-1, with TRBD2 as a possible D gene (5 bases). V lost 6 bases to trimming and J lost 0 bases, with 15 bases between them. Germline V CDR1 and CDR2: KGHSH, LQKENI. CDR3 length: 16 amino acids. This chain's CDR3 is CASSTPLAGSYNEQFF. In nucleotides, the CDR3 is TGTGCCAGCTCTACCCCTCTAGCTGGCTCCTACAATGAGCAGTTCTTC.

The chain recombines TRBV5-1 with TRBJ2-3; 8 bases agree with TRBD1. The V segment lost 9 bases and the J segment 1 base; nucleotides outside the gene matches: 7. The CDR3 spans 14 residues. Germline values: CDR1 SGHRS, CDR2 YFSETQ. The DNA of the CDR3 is TGCGCCACCCGGACAGGGCCGGGCACAGATACGCAGTATTTT. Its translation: CATRTGPGTDTQYF.

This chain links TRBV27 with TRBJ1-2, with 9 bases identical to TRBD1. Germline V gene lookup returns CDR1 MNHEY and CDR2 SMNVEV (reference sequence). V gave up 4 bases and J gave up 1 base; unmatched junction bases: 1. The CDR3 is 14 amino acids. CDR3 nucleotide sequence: TGTGCCAGCAGTTCGACAGGGGGTAACTATGGCTACACCTTC. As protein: CASSSTGGNYGYTF.

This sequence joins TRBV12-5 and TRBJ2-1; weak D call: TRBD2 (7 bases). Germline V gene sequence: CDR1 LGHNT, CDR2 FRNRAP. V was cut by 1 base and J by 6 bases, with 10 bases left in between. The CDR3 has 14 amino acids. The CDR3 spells CASGLARGANEQFF. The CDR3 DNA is TGTGCTAGTGGTTTGGCACGGGGGGCCAATGAGCAGTTCTTC. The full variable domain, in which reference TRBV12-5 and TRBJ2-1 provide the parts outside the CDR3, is DARVTQTPRHKVTEMGQEVTMRCQPILGHNTVFWYRQTMMQGLELLAYFRNRAPLDDSGMPKDRFSAEMPDATLATLKIQPSEPRDSAVYFCASGLARGANEQFFGPGTRLTVL.

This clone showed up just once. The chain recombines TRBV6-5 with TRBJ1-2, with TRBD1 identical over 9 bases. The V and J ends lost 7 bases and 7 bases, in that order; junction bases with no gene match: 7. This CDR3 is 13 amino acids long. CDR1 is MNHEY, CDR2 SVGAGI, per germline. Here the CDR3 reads CASKDRGRSGYTF. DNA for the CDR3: TGTGCCAGCAAAGACAGGGGGAGGAGTGGCTACACCTTC.

The DNA for the CDR3 is TGCGCCAGCAGCCAACCCCCGGGACAGGGGGCCGGCTATGGCTACACCTTC. Protein sequence: CASSQPPGQGAGYGYTF. The chain couples TRBV4-1 to TRBJ1-2; 12 positions match TRBD1. J lost 4 bases, V lost 2 bases, and 8 bases had no gene match. This CDR3 comprises 17 residues. Germline CDR1 is MGHRA and CDR2 is YSYEKL.

Here the CDR3 reads CASSSRTGESTDTQYF. The CDR3 nucleotides read TGTGCCAGCAGCTCCCGCACCGGGGAGAGCACAGATACGCAGTATTTT. This chain uses TRBV27 with TRBJ2-3; D may be TRBD2 (5 bases). This CDR3 has 16 residues. Trimming took off 6 bases at V and 0 bases at J, with 16 bases between the two ends. The germline gives CDR1 MNHEY, CDR2 SMNVEV (reference sequence).

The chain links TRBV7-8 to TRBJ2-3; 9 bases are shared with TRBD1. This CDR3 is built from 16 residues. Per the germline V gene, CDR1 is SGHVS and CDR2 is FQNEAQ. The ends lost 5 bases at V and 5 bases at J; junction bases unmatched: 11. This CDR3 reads CASSQQGAAPGDTQYF. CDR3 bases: TGTGCCAGCAGCCAACAGGGGGCGGCCCCCGGAGATACGCAGTATTTT. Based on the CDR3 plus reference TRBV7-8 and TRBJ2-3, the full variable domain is GAGVSQSPRYKVAKRGQDVALRCDPISGHVSLFWYQQALGQGPEFLTYFQNEAQLDKSGLPSDRFFAERPEGSVSTLKIQRTQQEDSAVYLCASSQQGAAPGDTQYFGPGTRLTVL.

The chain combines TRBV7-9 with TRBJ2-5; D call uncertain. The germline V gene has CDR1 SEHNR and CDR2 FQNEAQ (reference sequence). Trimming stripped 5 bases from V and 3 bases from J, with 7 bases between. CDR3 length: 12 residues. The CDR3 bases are TGTGCCAGCAGCCTGCAGGAAGAGACCCAGTACTTC. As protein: CASSLQEETQYF. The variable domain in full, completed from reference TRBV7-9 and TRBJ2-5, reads DTGVSQNPRHKITKRGQNVTFRCDPISEHNRLYWYRQTLGQGPEFLTYFQNEAQLEKSRLLSDRFSAERPKGSFSTLEIQRTEQGDSAMYLCASSLQEETQYFGPGTRLLVL.

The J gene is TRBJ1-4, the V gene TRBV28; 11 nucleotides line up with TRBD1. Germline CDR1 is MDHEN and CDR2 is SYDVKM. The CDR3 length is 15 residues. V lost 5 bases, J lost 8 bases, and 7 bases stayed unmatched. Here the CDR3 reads CASSKFGQGAEKLFF. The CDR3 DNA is TGTGCCAGCAGTAAGTTTGGACAGGGGGCGGAAAAACTGTTTTTT.

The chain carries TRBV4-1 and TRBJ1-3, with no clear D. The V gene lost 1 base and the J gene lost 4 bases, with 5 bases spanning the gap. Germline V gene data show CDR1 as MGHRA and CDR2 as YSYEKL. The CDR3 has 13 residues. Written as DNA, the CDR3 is TGCGCCAGCAGCCAAGTTCTCGGAAACACCATATATTTT. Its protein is CASSQVLGNTIYF.

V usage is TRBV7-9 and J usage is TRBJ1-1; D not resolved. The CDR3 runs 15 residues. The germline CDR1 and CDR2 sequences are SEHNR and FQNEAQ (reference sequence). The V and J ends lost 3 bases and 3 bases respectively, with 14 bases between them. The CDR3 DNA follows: TGTGCCAGCAGCTTTCTTGTATGGAGGGACACTGAAGCTTTCTTT. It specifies CASSFLVWRDTEAFF. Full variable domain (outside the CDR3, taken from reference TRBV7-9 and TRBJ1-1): DTGVSQNPRHKITKRGQNVTFRCDPISEHNRLYWYRQTLGQGPEFLTYFQNEAQLEKSRLLSDRFSAERPKGSFSTLEIQRTEQGDSAMYLCASSFLVWRDTEAFFGQGTRLTVV.

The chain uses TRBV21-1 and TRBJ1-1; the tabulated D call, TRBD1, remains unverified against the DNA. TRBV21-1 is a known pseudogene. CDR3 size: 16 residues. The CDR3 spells CASSGGQGIQNTEAFF. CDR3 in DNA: TGTGCCAGCAGCGGAGGACAGGGAATACAGAACACTGAAGCTTTCTTT.

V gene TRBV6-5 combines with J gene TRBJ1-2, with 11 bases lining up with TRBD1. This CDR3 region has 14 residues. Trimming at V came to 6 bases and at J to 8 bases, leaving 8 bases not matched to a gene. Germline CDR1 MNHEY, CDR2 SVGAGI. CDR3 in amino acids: CASRGTGGFGGYTF. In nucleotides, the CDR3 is TGTGCCAGCAGGGGGACAGGGGGTTTTGGCGGCTACACCTTC.

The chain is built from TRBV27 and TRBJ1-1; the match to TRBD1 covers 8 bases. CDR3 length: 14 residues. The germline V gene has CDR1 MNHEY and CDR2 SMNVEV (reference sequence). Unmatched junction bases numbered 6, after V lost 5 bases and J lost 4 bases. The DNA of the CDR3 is TGTGCCAGCAGTCTGCAGGGGGCTTTCACTGAAGCTTTCTTT. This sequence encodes CASSLQGAFTEAFF.

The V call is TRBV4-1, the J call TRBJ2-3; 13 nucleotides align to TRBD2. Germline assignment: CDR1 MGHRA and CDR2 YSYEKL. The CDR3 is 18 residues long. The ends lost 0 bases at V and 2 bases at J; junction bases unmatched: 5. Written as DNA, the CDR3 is TGCGCCAGCAGCCAAGAAGAGGGACTAGCGGGGTTCACAGATACGCAGTATTTT. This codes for CASSQEEGLAGFTDTQYF.

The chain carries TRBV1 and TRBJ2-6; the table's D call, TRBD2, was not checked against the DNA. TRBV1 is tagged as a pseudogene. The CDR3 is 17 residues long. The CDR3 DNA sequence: TGCACCAGCAGCCTTTCAGGCGGGGTGTCTGGGGCCAACGTCCTGACTTTC. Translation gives CTSSLSGGVSGANVLTF.

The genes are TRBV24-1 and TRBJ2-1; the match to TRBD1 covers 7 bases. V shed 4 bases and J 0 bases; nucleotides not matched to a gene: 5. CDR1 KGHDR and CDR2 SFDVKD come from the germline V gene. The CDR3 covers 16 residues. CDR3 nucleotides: TGTGCCACCAGTGACCCCCGGGACAGCTCCTACAATGAGCAGTTCTTC. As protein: CATSDPRDSSYNEQFF.

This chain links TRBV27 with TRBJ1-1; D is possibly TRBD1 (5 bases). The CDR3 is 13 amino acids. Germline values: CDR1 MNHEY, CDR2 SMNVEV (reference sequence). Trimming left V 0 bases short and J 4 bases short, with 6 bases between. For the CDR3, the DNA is TGTGCCAGCAGTTTATCGGGGGGCACTGAAGCTTTCTTT. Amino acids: CASSLSGGTEAFF.

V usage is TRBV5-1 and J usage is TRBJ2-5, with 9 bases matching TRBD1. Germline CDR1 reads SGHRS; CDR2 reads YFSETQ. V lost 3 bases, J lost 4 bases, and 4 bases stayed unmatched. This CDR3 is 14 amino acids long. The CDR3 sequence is CASSYQGQGETQYF. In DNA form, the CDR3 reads TGCGCCAGCAGCTACCAGGGACAGGGAGAGACCCAGTACTTC.

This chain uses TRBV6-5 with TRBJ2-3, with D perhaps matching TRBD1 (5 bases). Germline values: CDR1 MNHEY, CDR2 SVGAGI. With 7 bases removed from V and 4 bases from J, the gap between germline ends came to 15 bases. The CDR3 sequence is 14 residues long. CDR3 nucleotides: TGTGCCAGCATCTGGGGCGGTACGTCAGATACGCAGTATTTT. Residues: CASIWGGTSDTQYF.

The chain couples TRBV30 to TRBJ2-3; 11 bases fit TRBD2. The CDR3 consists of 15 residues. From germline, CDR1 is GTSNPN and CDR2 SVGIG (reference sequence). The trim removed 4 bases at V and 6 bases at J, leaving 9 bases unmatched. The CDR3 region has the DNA TGTGCCTGGACTGCGGGGCTAGCGGGAGGCGATACGCAGTATTTT. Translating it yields CAWTAGLAGGDTQYF.

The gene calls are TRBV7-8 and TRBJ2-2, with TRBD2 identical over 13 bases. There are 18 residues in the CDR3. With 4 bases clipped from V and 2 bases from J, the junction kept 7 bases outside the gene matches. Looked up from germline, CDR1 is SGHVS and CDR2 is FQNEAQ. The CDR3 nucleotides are TGTGCCAGCAGCTCATGGACTAGCGGGAGTTATAACACCGGGGAGCTGTTTTTT. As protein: CASSSWTSGSYNTGELFF.

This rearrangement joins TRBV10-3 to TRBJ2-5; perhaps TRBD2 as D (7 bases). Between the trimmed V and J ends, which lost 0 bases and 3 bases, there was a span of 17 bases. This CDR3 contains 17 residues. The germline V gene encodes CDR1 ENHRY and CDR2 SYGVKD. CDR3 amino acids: CAISESGGQLSKETQYF. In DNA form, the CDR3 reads TGTGCCATCAGTGAGTCGGGGGGGCAGTTGTCCAAAGAGACCCAGTACTTC.

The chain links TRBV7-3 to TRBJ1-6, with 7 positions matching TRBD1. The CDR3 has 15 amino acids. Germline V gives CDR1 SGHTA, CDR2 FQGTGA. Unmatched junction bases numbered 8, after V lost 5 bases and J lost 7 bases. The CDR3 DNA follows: TGTGCCAGCAGCACCTCCGGGACAGCAAATTCACCCCTCCACTTT. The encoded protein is CASSTSGTANSPLHF.